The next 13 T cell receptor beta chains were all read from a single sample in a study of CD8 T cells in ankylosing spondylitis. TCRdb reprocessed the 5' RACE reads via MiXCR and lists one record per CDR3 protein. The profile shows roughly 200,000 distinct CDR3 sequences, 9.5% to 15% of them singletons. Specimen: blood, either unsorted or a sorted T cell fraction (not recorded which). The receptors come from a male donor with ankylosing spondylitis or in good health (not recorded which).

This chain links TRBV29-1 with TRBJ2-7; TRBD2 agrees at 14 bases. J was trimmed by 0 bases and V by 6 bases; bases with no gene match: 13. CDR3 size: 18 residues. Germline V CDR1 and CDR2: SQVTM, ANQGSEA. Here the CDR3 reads CSVGGTSGSPLSSYEQYF. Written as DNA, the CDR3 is TGCAGCGTGGGGGGGACTAGCGGGAGCCCCCTGAGCTCCTACGAGCAGTACTTC.

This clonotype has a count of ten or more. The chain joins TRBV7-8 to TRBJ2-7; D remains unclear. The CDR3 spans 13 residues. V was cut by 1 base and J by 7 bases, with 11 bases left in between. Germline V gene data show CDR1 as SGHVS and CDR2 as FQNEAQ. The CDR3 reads CASSLEVASEQYF. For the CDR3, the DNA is TGTGCCAGCAGCTTAGAAGTAGCCAGTGAGCAGTACTTC.

The CDR3 DNA reads as TGTGCCAGCAGCTTAGCGGGACTAGCGGATTACAATGAGCAGTTCTTC. Translation gives CASSLAGLADYNEQFF. This chain joins TRBV7-9 and TRBJ2-1; 11 nucleotides align to TRBD2. Trimming removed 0 bases from V and 4 bases from J; junction bases left unmatched: 2. Germline CDR1 and CDR2: SEHNR and FQNEAQ (reference sequence). The CDR3 runs 16 residues.

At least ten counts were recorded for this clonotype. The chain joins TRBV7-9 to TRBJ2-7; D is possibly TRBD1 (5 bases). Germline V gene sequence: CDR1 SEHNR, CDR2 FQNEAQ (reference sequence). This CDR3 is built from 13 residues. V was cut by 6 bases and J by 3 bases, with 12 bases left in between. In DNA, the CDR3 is TGTGCCAGCAGTGAACCAGGGTTCTACGAGCAGTACTTC. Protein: CASSEPGFYEQYF.

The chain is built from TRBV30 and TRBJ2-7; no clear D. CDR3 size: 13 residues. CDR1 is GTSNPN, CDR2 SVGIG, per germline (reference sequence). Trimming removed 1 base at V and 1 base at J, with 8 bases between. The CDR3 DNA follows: TGTGCCTGGAGTGGAAGTGGTTCCTACGAGCAGTACTTC. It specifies CAWSGSGSYEQYF.

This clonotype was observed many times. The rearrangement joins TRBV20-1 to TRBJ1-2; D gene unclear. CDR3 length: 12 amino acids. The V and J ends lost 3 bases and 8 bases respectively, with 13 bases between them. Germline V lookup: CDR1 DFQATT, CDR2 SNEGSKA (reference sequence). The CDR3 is CSASPGYGGYTF. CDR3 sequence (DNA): TGCAGTGCTAGTCCTGGGTACGGCGGCTACACCTTC.

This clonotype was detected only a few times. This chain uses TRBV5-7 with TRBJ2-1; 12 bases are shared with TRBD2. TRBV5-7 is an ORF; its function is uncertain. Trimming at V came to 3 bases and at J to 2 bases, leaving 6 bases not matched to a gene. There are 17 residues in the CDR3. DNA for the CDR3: TGTGCCAGCAGCTCCGGACTAGCGGGATTTACCTACAATGAGCAGTTCTTC. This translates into CASSSGLAGFTYNEQFF.

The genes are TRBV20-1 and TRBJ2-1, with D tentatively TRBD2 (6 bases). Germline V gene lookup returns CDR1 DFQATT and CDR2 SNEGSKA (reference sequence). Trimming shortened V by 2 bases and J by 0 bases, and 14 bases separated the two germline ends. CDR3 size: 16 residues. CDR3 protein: CSARLFRDFSYNEQFF. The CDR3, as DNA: TGCAGTGCTAGACTCTTCCGGGACTTCTCCTACAATGAGCAGTTCTTC.

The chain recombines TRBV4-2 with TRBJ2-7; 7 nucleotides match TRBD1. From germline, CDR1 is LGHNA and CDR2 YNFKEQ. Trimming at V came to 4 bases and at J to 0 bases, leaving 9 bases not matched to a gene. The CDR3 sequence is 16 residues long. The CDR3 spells CASSLWTGISSYEQYF. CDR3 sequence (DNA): TGTGCCAGCAGCCTTTGGACAGGTATTAGCTCCTACGAGCAGTACTTC.

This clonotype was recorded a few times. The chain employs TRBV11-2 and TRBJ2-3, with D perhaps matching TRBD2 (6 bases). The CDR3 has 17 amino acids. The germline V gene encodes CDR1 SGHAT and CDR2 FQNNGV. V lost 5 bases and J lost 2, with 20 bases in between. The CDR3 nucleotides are TGTGCCAGCAGCCAGAGGTTGGCGGGGCCACTCACAGATACGCAGTATTTT. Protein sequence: CASSQRLAGPLTDTQYF.

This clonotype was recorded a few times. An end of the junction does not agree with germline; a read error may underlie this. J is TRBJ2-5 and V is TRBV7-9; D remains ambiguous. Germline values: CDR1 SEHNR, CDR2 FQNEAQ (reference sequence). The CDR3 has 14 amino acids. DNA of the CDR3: TGTGCCAGCAACTTAGGGTACAGTCCAGAGACCCAGTACTTC. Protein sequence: CASNLGYSPETQYF.

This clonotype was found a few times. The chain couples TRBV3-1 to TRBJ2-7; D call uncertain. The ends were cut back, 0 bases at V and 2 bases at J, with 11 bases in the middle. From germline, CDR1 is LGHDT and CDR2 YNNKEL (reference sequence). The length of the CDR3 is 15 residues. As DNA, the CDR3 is TGTGCCAGCAGCCAAGATAAAGGGATCGCCTACGAGCAGTACTTC. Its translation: CASSQDKGIAYEQYF.

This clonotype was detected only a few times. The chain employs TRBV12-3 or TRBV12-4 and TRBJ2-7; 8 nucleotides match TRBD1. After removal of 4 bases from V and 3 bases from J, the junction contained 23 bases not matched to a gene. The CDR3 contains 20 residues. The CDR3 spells CASSSQDGASTGGIGYEQYF. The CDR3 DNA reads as TGTGCCAGCAGTTCCCAGGACGGAGCTTCAACAGGGGGAATTGGCTACGAGCAGTACTTC.